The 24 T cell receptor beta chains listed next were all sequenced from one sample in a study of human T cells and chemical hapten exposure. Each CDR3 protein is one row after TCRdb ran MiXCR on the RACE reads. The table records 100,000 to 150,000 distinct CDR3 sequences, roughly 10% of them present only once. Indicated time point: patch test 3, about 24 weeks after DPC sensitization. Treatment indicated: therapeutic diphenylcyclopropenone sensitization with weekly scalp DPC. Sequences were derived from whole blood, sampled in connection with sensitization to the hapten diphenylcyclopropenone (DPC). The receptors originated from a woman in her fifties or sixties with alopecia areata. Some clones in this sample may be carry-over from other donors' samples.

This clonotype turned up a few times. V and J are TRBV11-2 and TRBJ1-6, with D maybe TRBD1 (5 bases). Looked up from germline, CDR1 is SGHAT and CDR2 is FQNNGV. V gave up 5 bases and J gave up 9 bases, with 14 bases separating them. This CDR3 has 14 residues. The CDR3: CASSPAGSGSPLHF. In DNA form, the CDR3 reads TGTGCCAGCAGCCCCGCAGGGTCGGGTTCACCCCTCCACTTT.

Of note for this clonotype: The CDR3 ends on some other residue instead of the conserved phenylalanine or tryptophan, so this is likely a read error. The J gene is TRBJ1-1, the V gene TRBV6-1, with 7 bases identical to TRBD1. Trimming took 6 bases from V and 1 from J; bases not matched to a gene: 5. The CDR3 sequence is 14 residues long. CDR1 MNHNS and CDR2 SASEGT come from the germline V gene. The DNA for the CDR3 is TGTGCCAGCAGGAGGGGGACAGAGAACACTGAAGCTTTCTTG. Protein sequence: CASRRGTENTEAFL.

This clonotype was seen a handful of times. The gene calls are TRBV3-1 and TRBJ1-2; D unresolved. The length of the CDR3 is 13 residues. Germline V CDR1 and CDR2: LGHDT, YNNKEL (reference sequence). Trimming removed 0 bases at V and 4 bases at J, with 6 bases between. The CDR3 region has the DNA TGTGCCAGCAGCCAAGATGCGCGCTATGGCTACACCTTC. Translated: CASSQDARYGYTF.

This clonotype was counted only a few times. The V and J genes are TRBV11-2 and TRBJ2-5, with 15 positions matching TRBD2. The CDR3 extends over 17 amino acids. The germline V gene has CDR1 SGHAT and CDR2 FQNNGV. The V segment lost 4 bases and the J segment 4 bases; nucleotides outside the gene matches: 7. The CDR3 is CASSSGTSGRPRETQYF. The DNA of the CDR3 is TGTGCCAGCAGCTCCGGGACTAGCGGGAGGCCGCGAGAGACCCAGTACTTC.

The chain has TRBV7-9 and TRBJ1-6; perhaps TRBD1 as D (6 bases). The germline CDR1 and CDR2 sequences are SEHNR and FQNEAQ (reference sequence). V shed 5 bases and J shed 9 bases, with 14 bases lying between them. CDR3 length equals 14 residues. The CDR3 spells CASSIYREGSPLHF. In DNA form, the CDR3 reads TGTGCCAGCAGCATTTACAGGGAGGGTTCACCCCTCCACTTT.

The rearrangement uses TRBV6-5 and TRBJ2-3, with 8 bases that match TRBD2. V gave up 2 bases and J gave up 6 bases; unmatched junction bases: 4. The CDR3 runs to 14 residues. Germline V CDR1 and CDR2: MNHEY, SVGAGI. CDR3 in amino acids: CASSYEGGGDTQYF. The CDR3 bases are TGTGCCAGCAGTTACGAGGGCGGGGGGGATACGCAGTATTTT.

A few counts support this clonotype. The chain's CDR3 is CASLIKQIPGETQYF. The CDR3 DNA reads TGTGCCAGCTTAATAAAACAGATTCCAGGAGAGACCCAGTACTTC. The chain combines TRBV6-6 with TRBJ2-5; D is ambiguous. Trimming left V 8 bases short and J 4 bases short, with 20 bases between. This CDR3 comprises 15 residues. Looked up from germline, CDR1 is MNHNY and CDR2 is SVGAGI (reference sequence).

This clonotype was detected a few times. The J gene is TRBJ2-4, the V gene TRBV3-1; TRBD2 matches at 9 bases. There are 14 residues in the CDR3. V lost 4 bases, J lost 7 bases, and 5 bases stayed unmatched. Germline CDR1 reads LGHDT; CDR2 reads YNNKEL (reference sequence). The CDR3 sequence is CASSPTAGGNIQYF. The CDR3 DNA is TGTGCCAGCAGCCCCACGGCGGGGGGGAACATTCAGTACTTC.

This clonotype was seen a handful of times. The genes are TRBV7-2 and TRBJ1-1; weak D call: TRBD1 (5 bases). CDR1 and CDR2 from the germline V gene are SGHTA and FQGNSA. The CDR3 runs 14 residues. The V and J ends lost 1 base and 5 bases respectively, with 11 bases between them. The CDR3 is CASSLVRAGTEAFF. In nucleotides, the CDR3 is TGTGCCAGCAGCTTAGTCAGGGCTGGAACTGAAGCTTTCTTT.

Here the CDR3 reads CASKLGQGAGYGYTF. The CDR3 coding sequence is TGTGCCAGCAAACTCGGACAGGGGGCTGGATATGGCTACACCTTC. The V and J genes are TRBV27 and TRBJ1-2; 11 positions agree with TRBD1. Germline V gene sequence: CDR1 MNHEY, CDR2 SMNVEV (reference sequence). The junction had 9 bases not matched to a gene; V was cut back by 7 bases and J by 5 bases. This CDR3 region has 15 residues.

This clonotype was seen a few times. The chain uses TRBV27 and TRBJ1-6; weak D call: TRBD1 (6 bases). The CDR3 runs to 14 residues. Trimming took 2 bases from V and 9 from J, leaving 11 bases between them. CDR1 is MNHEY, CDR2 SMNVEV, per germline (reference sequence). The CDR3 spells CASSLRGGSSPLHF. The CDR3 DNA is TGTGCCAGCAGTTTAAGGGGGGGCTCTTCACCCCTCCACTTT.

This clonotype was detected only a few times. CDR3 amino acids: CASSLQGTGTEAFF. CDR3 DNA sequence: TGTGCCAGCAGCTTACAGGGGACGGGAACTGAAGCTTTCTTT. V is TRBV7-9 and J is TRBJ1-1, with a weak D call TRBD1 (6 bases). Germline lookup yields CDR1 SEHNR and CDR2 FQNEAQ (reference sequence). The CDR3 length is 14 residues. Trimming removed 2 bases from V and 5 bases from J, with 12 bases in between.

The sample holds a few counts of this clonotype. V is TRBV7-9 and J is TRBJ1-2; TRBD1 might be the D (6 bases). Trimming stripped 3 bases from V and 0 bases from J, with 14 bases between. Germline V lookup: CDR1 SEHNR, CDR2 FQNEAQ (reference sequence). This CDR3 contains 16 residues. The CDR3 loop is CASSLAGDTTNYGYTF. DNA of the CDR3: TGTGCCAGCAGCTTGGCCGGGGACACCACTAACTATGGCTACACCTTC.

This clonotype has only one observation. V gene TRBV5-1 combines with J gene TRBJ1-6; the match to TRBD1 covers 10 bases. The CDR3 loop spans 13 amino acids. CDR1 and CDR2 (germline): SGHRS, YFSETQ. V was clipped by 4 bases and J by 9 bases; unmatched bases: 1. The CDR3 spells CASSGDRGSPLHF. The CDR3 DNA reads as TGCGCCAGCAGCGGGGACAGGGGTTCACCCCTCCACTTT. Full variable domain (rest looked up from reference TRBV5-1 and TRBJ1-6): KAGVTQTPRYLIKTRGQQVTLSCSPISGHRSVSWYQQTPGQGLQFLFEYFSETQRNKGNFPGRFSGRQFSNSRSEMNVSTLELGDSALYLCASSGDRGSPLHFGNGTRLTVT.

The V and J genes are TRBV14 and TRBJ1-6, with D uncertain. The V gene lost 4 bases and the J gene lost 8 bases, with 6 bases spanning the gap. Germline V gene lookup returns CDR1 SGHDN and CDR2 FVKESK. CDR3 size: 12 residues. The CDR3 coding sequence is TGTGCCAGCAGCCGACGCGATTCACCCCTCCACTTT. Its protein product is CASSRRDSPLHF.

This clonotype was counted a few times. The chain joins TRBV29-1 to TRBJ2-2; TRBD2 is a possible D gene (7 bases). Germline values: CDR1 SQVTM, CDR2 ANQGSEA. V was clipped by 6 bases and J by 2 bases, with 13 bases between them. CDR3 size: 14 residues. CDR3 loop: CSVGGGSNTGELFF. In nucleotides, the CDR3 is TGCAGCGTAGGCGGGGGCTCTAACACCGGGGAGCTGTTTTTT.

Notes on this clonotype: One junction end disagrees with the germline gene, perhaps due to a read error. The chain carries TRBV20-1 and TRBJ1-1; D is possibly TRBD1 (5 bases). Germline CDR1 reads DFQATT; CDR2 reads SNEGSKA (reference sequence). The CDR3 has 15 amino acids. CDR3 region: CSAIGLGHANPEAFF. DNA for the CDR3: TGCAGTGCTATAGGATTGGGGCATGCGAACCCTGAAGCTTTCTTT.

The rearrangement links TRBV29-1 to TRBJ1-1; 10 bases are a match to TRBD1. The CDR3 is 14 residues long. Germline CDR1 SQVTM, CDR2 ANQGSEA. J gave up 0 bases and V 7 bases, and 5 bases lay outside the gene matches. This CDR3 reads CSAGQGGMNTEAFF. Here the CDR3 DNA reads TGCAGCGCAGGACAGGGGGGCATGAACACTGAAGCTTTCTTT.

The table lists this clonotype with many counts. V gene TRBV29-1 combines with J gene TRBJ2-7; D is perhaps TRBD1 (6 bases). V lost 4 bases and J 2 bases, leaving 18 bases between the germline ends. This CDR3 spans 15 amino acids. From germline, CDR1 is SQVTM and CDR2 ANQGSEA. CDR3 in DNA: TGCAGCGTTGGGGGTAGGGCAGGGGCTACCTACGAGCAGTACTTC. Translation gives CSVGGRAGATYEQYF.

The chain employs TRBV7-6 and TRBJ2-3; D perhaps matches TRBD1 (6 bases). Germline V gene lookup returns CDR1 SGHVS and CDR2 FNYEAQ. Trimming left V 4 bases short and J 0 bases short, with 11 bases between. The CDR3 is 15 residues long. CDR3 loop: CASSYGQTSTDTQYF. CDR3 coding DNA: TGTGCCAGCAGCTACGGACAGACCAGCACAGATACGCAGTATTTT.

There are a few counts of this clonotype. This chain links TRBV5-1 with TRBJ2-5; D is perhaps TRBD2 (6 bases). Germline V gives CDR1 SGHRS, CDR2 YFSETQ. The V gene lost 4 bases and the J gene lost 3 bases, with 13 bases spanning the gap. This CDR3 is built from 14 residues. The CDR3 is CASSAGTGKETQYF. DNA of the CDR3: TGCGCCAGCAGCGCCGGGACTGGGAAAGAGACCCAGTACTTC. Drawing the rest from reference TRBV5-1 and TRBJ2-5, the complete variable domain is KAGVTQTPRYLIKTRGQQVTLSCSPISGHRSVSWYQQTPGQGLQFLFEYFSETQRNKGNFPGRFSGRQFSNSRSEMNVSTLELGDSALYLCASSAGTGKETQYFGPGTRLLVL.

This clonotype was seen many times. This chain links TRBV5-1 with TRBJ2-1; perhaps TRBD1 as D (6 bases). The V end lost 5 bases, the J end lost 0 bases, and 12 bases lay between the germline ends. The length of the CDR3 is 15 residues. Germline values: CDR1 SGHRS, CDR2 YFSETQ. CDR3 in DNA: TGCGCCAGCAGTTTTGGACAGAGCTCCTACAATGAGCAGTTCTTC. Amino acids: CASSFGQSSYNEQFF.

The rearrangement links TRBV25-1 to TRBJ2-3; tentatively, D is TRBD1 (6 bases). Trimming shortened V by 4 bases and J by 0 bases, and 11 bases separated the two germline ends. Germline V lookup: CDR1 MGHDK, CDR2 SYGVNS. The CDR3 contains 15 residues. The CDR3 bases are TGTGCCAGCAGTGTGACAGGCGATAGCACAGATACGCAGTATTTT. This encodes CASSVTGDSTDTQYF.

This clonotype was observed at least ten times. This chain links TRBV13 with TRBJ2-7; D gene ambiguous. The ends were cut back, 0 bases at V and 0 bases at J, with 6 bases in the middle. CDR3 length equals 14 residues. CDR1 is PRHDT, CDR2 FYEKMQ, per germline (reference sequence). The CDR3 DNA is TGTGCCAGCAGCTTAGGACCTAGCTCCTACGAGCAGTACTTC. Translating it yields CASSLGPSSYEQYF.